Below, 13 T cell receptor beta chains from the same sample are listed, as sequenced in a study of blood T cell repertoires in COVID-19. Repertoires were generated with immunoSEQ multiplex PCR, while TCRdb's copy carries only in-frame clones and drops some. Here the sample spans 100,000 or so clones, approximately 93% being singletons. Source material: peripheral blood. All receptors derive from a man between 60 and 70 years old with acute or convalescent COVID-19.

The chain couples TRBV6-1 to TRBJ1-4; 7 bases match TRBD1. Germline CDR1 is MNHNS and CDR2 is SASEGT. V dropped 4 bases and J dropped 4; count of bases not matched to a gene: 12. There are 17 residues in the CDR3. Here the CDR3 reads CASSVWTGGGVNEKLFF. CDR3 DNA sequence: TGTGCCAGCAGTGTTTGGACAGGCGGAGGGGTTAATGAAAAACTGTTTTTT.

This rearrangement joins TRBV5-4 to TRBJ2-1; a possible D gene is TRBD2 (6 bases). The CDR3 covers 17 residues. Trimming took 4 bases from V and 5 from J, leaving 22 bases between them. The germline V gene encodes CDR1 SGHNT and CDR2 YYREEE (reference sequence). The CDR3 spells CASSPRLLGTPHNEQFF. The CDR3 coding sequence is TGTGCCAGCAGCCCCCGTCTCCTGGGGACTCCACACAATGAGCAGTTCTTC.

The gene calls are TRBV5-1 and TRBJ1-4; 9 bases match TRBD1. Looked up from germline, CDR1 is SGHRS and CDR2 is YFSETQ. CDR3 length equals 14 residues. The junction had 4 bases not matched to a gene; V was cut back by 3 bases and J by 7 bases. CDR3 region: CASSSGTGFEKLFF. CDR3 DNA sequence: TGCGCCAGCAGCTCGGGGACAGGGTTTGAAAAACTGTTTTTT.

This chain connects TRBV5-5 to TRBJ1-6; D possibly corresponds to TRBD1 (6 bases). The CDR3 contains 12 residues. Germline V CDR1 and CDR2: SGHKS, YYEKEE (reference sequence). Between the trimmed V and J ends, which lost 7 bases and 14 bases, there was a span of 16 bases. CDR3 bases: TGTGCCAGCGGCAAACAGGGAGGGTCCCTCCACTTT. It specifies CASGKQGGSLHF. Filled out from reference TRBV5-5 and TRBJ1-6, the complete variable domain reads DAGVTQSPTHLIKTRGQQVTLRCSPISGHKSVSWYQQVLGQGPQFIFQYYEKEERGRGNFPDRFSARQFPNYSSELNVNALLLGDSALYLCASGKQGGSLHFGNGTRLTVT.

This clone was seen just once. The chain employs TRBV7-9 and TRBJ2-3; D is unclear. The CDR3 has 13 residues. Trimming took off 1 base at V and 6 bases at J, with 8 bases between the two ends. Per germline, CDR1 SEHNR and CDR2 FQNEAQ (reference sequence). CDR3 sequence: CASSLDGRDTQYF. In DNA form, the CDR3 reads TGTGCCAGCAGCTTAGACGGTCGGGATACGCAGTATTTT.

A few counts support this clone. This rearrangement joins TRBV5-1 to TRBJ2-5, with D perhaps matching TRBD2 (7 bases). Germline CDR1 is SGHRS and CDR2 is YFSETQ. CDR3 length: 17 amino acids. V lost 4 bases, J lost 1 base, and 20 bases lay in between. The CDR3 spells CASSLLLGGGRQETQYF. In DNA form, the CDR3 reads TGCGCCAGCAGCCTTCTCCTAGGCGGGGGCCGCCAAGAGACCCAGTACTTC.

This sequence joins TRBV11-2 and TRBJ2-2; D not resolved. Germline V gene data show CDR1 as SGHAT and CDR2 as FQNNGV. The CDR3 runs 16 residues. Trimming cost V 3 bases and J 1 base, with 12 bases left between them. CDR3 region: CASSFPLKLNTGELFF. The CDR3 nucleotides are TGTGCCAGCAGCTTCCCTCTGAAACTGAACACCGGGGAGCTGTTTTTT.

The CDR3: CASSIQMSRGTEAFF. For the CDR3, the DNA is TGTGCCAGTAGTATTCAGATGTCCAGGGGCACTGAAGCTTTCTTT. The J gene is TRBJ1-1, the V gene TRBV19; weak D call: TRBD1 (6 bases). The V gene's germline CDR1 is LNHDA and CDR2 SQIVND (reference sequence). This CDR3 is built from 15 residues. V was trimmed by 3 bases and J by 4 bases, leaving 15 bases between them.

The chain couples TRBV24-1 to TRBJ2-1; D remains ambiguous. The CDR3 has 16 amino acids. The ends were cut back, 3 bases at V and 0 bases at J, with 11 bases in the middle. Germline V lookup: CDR1 KGHDR, CDR2 SFDVKD. The CDR3: CATSDHTESSYNEQFF. In DNA form, the CDR3 reads TGTGCCACCAGTGATCATACAGAGAGCTCCTACAATGAGCAGTTCTTC.

CDR3 bases: TGCGCCAGCAGCCAAGATTCAGGGGCGTCAAATGAGCAGTTCTTC. Translation gives CASSQDSGASNEQFF. The chain has TRBV4-1 and TRBJ2-1; a possible D gene is TRBD1 (6 bases). Germline assignment: CDR1 MGHRA and CDR2 YSYEKL. With 0 bases removed from V and 7 bases from J, the gap between germline ends came to 13 bases. CDR3 length: 15 amino acids.

J is TRBJ2-2 and V is TRBV5-1, with D perhaps matching TRBD1 (5 bases). This CDR3 has 15 residues. Germline values: CDR1 SGHRS, CDR2 YFSETQ. The germline V and J ends were trimmed by 2 bases and 0 bases, with 8 bases remaining between them. The CDR3 nucleotides read TGCGCCAGCAGCTTCGCAGGGCCGAACACCGGGGAGCTGTTTTTT. Its translation is CASSFAGPNTGELFF.

The CDR3 DNA sequence: TGCGCCAGCTGGAAGGAGGGGAACACTGAAGCTTTCTTT. The encoded protein is CASWKEGNTEAFF. V and J are TRBV5-1 and TRBJ1-1; no clear D gene. CDR3 size: 13 residues. Germline V lookup: CDR1 SGHRS, CDR2 YFSETQ. Trimming removed 7 bases from V and 1 base from J, with 11 bases in between.

The chain recombines TRBV5-4 with TRBJ2-1; 8 nucleotides match TRBD2. This CDR3 has 16 amino acids. CDR1 and CDR2 from the germline V gene are SGHNT and YYREEE (reference sequence). Trimming removed 0 bases from V and 6 bases from J; junction bases left unmatched: 8. The CDR3 nucleotides read TGTGCCAGCAGCTTGGACGCTCGCGGGAGGTTCAATGAGCAGTTCTTC. This encodes CASSLDARGRFNEQFF.